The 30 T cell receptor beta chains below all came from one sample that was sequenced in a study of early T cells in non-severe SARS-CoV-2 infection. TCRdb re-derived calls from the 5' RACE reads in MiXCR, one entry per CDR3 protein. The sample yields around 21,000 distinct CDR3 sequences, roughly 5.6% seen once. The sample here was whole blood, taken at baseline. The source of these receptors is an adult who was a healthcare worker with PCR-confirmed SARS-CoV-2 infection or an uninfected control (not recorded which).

CDR3 nucleotide sequence: TGTGCCAGCAGCTTGGAGGGGTATGGCTACACCTTC. Translation: CASSLEGYGYTF. The rearrangement uses TRBV5-4 and TRBJ1-2, with D possibly TRBD1 on 5 matching bases. V was pared by 0 bases and J by 5 bases, with 5 bases between. Looked up from germline, CDR1 is SGHNT and CDR2 is YYREEE (reference sequence). This CDR3 comprises 12 residues.

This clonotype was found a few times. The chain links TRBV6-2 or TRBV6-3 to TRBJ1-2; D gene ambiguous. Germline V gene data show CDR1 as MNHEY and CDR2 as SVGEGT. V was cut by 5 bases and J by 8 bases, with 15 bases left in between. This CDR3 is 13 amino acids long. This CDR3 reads CASSDPVRRGYTF. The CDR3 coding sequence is TGTGCCAGCAGTGATCCCGTAAGGAGAGGCTACACCTTC.

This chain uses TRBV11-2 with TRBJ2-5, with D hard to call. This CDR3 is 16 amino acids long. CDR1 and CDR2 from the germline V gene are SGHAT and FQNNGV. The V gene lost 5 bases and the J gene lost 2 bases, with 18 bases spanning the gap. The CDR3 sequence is CASSPSSPVGQETQYF. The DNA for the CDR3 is TGTGCCAGCAGCCCCTCCTCCCCGGTGGGACAAGAGACCCAGTACTTC.

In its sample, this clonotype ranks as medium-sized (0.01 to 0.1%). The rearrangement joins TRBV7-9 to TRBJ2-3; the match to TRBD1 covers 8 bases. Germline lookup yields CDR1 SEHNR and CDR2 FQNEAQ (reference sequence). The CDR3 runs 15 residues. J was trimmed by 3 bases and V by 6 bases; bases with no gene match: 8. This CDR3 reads CASRSGGGLTDTQYF. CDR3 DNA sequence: TGTGCCAGCAGGTCAGGGGGCGGACTTACAGATACGCAGTATTTT.

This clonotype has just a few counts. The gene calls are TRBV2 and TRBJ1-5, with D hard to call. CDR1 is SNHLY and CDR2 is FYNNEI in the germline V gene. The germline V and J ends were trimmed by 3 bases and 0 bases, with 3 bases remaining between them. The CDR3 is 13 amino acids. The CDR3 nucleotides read TGTGCCAGCAGTGAGGTTAGCAATCAGCCCCAGCATTTT. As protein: CASSEVSNQPQHF.

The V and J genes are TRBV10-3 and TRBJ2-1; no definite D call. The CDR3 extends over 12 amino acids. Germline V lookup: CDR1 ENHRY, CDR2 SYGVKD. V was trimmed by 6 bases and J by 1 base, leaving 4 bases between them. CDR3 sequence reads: CAIRGSYNEQFF. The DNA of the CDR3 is TGTGCCATCAGGGGGTCCTACAATGAGCAGTTCTTC.

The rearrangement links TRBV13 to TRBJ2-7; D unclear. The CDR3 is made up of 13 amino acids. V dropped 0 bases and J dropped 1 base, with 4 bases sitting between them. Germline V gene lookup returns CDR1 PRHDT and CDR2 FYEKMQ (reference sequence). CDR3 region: CASSLGRSYEQYF. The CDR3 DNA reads TGTGCCAGCAGCTTAGGGCGGTCCTACGAGCAGTACTTC. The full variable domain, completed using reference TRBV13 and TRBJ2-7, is AAGVIQSPRHLIKEKRETATLKCYPIPRHDTVYWYQQGPGQDPQFLISFYEKMQSDKGSIPDRFSAQQFSDYHSELNMSSLELGDSALYFCASSLGRSYEQYFGPGTRLTVT.

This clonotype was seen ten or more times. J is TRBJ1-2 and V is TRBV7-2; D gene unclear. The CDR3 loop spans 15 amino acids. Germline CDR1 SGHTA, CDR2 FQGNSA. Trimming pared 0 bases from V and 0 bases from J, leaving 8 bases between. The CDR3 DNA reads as TGTGCCAGCAGCTTAGCCACAGCATCTAACTATGGCTACACCTTC. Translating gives CASSLATASNYGYTF.

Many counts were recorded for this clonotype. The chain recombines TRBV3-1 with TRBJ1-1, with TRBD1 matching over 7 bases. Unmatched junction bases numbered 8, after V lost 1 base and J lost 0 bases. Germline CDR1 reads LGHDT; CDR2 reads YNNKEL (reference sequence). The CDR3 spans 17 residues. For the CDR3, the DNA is TGTGCCAGCAGCCAAGCAGACAGGGAGGCGGTGAACACTGAAGCTTTCTTT. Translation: CASSQADREAVNTEAFF.

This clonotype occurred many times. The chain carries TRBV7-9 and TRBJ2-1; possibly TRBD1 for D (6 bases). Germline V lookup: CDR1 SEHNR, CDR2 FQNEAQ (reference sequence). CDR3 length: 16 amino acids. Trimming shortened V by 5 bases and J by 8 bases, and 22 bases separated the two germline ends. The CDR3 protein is CASSGPQGRPGDEQFF. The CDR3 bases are TGTGCCAGCAGCGGGCCCCAGGGACGGCCAGGGGATGAGCAGTTCTTC.

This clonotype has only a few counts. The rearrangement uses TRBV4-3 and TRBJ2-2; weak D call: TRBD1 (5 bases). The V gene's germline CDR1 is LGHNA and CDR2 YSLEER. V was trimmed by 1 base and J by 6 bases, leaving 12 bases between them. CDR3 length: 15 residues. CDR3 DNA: TGCGCCAGCAGCCAAGGGGGCCAGGTACCCGGGGAGCTGTTTTTT. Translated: CASSQGGQVPGELFF.

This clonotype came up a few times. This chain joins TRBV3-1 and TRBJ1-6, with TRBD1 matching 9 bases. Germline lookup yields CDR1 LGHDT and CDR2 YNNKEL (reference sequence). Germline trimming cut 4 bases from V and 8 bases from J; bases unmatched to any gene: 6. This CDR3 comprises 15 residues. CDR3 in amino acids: CASSRTGDTHSPLHF. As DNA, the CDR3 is TGTGCCAGCAGCCGGACAGGGGATACCCATTCACCCCTCCACTTT.

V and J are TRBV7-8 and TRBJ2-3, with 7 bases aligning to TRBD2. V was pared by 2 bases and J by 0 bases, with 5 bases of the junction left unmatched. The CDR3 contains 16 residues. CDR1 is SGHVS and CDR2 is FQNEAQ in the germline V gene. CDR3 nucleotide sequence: TGTGCCAGCAGCTTACGGGGGGATACTAGCACAGATACGCAGTATTTT. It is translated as CASSLRGDTSTDTQYF. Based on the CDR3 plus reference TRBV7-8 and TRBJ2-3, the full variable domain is GAGVSQSPRYKVAKRGQDVALRCDPISGHVSLFWYQQALGQGPEFLTYFQNEAQLDKSGLPSDRFFAERPEGSVSTLKIQRTQQEDSAVYLCASSLRGDTSTDTQYFGPGTRLTVL.

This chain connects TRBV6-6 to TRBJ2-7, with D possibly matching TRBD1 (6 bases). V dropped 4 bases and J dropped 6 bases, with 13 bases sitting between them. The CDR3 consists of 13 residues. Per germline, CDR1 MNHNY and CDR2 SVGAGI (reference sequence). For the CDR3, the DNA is TGTGCCAGCAGTTCCGGACAGATGGGCGAGCAGTACTTC. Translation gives CASSSGQMGEQYF.

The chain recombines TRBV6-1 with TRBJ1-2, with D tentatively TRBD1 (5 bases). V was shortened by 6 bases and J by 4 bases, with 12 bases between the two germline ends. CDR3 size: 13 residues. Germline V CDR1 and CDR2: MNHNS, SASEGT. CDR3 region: CASRETVSYGYTF. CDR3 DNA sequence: TGTGCCAGCAGAGAGACAGTATCCTATGGCTACACCTTC.

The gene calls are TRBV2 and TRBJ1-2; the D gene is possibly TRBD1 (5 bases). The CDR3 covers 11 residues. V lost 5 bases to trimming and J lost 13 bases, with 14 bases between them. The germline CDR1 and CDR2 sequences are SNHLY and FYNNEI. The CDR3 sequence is CASSSRVFCTF. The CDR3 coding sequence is TGTGCCAGCAGTTCCAGGGTTTTTTGCACCTTC. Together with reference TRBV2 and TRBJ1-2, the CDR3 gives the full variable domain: EPEVTQTPSHQVTQMGQEVILRCVPISNHLYFYWYRQILGQKVEFLVSFYNNEISEKSEIFDDQFSVERPDGSNFTLKIRSTKLEDSAMYFCASSSRVFCTFGSGTRLTVV.

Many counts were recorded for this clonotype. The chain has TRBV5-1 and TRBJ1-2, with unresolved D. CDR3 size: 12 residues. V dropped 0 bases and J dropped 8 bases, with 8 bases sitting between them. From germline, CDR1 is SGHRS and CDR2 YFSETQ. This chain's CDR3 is CASSLATEGYTF. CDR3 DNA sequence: TGCGCCAGCAGCTTGGCCACAGAAGGCTACACCTTC.

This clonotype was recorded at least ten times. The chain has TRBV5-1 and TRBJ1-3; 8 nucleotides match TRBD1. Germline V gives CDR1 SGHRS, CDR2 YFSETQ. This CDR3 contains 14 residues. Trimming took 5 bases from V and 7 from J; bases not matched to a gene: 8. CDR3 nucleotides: TGCGCCAGCAGTTCGACCGGACAGGGCAACACCATATATTTT. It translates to CASSSTGQGNTIYF.

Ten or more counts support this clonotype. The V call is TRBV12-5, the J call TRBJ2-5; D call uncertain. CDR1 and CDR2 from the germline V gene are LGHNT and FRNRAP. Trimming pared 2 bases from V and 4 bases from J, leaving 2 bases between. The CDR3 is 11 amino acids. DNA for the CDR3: TGTGCTAGTGGTTTGCTAGAGACCCAGTACTTC. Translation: CASGLLETQYF.

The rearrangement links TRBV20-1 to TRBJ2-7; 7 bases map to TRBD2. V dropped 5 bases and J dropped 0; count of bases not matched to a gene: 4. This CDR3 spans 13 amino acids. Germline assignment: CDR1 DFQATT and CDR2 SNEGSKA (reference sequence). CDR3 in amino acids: CSAGGGISYEQYF. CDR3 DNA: TGCAGTGCTGGGGGAGGGATCTCCTACGAGCAGTACTTC.

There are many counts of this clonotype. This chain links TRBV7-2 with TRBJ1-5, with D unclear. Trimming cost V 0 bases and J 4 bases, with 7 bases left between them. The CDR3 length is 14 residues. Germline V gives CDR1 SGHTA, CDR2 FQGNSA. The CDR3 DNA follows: TGTGCCAGCAGCTTAGCGGCAGTAAATCAGCCCCAGCATTTT. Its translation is CASSLAAVNQPQHF. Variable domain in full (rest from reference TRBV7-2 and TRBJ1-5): GAGVSQSPSNKVTEKGKDVELRCDPISGHTALYWYRQSLGQGLEFLIYFQGNSAPDKSGLPSDRFSAERTGGSVSTLTIQRTQQEDSAVYLCASSLAAVNQPQHFGDGTRLSIL.

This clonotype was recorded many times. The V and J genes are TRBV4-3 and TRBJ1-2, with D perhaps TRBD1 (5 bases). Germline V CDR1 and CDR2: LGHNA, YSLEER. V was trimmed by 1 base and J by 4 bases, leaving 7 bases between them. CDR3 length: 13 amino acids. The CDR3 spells CASSQGGGYGYTF. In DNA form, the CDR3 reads TGCGCCAGCAGCCAAGGCGGGGGCTATGGCTACACCTTC.

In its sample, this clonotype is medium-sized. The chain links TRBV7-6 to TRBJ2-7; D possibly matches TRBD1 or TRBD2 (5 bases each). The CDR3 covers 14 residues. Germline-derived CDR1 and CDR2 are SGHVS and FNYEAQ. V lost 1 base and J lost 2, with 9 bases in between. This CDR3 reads CASSLEGTTYEQYF. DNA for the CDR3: TGTGCCAGCAGCTTAGAAGGGACCACCTACGAGCAGTACTTC.

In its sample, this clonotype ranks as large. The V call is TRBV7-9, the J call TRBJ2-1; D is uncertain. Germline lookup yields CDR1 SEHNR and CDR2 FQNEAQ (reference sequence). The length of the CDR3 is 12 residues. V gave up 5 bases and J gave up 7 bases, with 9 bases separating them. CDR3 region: CASSPGSNEQFF. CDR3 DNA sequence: TGTGCCAGCAGCCCCGGAAGTAATGAGCAGTTCTTC.

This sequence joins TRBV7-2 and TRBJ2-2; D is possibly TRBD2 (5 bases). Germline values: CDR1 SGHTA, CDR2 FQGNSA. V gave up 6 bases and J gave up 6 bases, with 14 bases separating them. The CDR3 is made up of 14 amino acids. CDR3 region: CASRATSIPGELFF. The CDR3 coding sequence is TGTGCCAGCAGGGCCACTAGTATCCCCGGGGAGCTGTTTTTT.

The CDR3 here is CAISEGQGIYEQYF. CDR3 DNA sequence: TGTGCCATCAGTGAGGGACAGGGCATCTACGAGCAGTACTTC. The chain combines TRBV10-3 with TRBJ2-7; 8 bases fit TRBD1. Germline CDR1 is ENHRY and CDR2 is SYGVKD. The V and J ends lost 2 bases and 3 bases, in that order; junction bases with no gene match: 3. The CDR3 is made up of 14 amino acids.

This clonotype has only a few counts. CDR3 residues: CASSEGQQGDEQFF. The CDR3 nucleotides are TGTGCCAGCAGTGAGGGGCAACAGGGCGATGAGCAGTTCTTC. The rearrangement joins TRBV6-4 to TRBJ2-1; tentatively, D is TRBD1 (6 bases). Per germline, CDR1 MRHNA and CDR2 SNTAGT. Trimming removed 3 bases from V and 8 bases from J, with 14 bases in between. The CDR3 loop spans 14 amino acids.

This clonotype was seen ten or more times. The CDR3: CASSATGFAGNTIYF. The CDR3 region has the DNA TGTGCCAGCAGTGCGACAGGGTTCGCCGGAAACACCATATATTTT. This chain links TRBV6-5 with TRBJ1-3, with 7 bases aligning to TRBD1. The trim removed 5 bases at V and 4 bases at J, leaving 8 bases unmatched. The CDR3 spans 15 residues. From germline, CDR1 is MNHEY and CDR2 SVGAGI.

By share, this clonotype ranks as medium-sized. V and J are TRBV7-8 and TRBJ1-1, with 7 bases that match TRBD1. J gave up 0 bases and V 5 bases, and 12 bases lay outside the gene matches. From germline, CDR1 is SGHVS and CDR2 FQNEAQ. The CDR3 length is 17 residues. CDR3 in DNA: TGTGCCAGCAGCAGCAACAGGGGTATCCGGCTGAACACTGAAGCTTTCTTT. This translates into CASSSNRGIRLNTEAFF.

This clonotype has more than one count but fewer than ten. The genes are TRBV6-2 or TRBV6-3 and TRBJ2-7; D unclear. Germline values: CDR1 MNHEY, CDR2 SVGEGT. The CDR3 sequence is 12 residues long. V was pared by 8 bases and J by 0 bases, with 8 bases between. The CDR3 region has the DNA TGTGCCAGCGGAGACAACTCCTACGAGCAGTACTTC. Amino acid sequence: CASGDNSYEQYF.